These T cell receptor beta chains were read from a single sample in a study of cytomegalovirus exposure and HLA in healthy donors. Here immunoSEQ multiplex PCR was the method, and the copy in TCRdb shows in-frame clones only, minus some. This sample has 55,000 to 75,000 clones, with approximately 74% found just once. Input material: PBMCs. These receptors were collected from a man aged 35 to 55 in good health and CMV-seropositive. The CDR3 runs from the conserved cysteine through the conserved F or W. The listing skips clone size in some rows; elsewhere it reads once, few, many or a size class.

clone size,V gene,CDR3 protein
-,TRBV6-1,CASSDTSRPSSGNTIYF
few,TRBV4-3,CASSQGLAGGYNEQFF
-,TRBV18,CASSEREFGEQYF
few,TRBV4-2,CASSYIRGNTEAFF
-,TRBV27,CASSFYIRREGGYNEQFF
-,TRBV29-1,CSVLRTSLMGGELFF
few,TRBV6-5,CASSLYNSPLHF
-,TRBV6-5,CASSPDSEGGELFF
once,TRBV9,CASSFSGRDYNEQFF
-,TRBV6-4,CASSDRASGAYNEQFF
-,TRBV5-6,CASSLGGTRGAGYEQYF
few,TRBV6-1,CASSGDDRISSDYGYTF